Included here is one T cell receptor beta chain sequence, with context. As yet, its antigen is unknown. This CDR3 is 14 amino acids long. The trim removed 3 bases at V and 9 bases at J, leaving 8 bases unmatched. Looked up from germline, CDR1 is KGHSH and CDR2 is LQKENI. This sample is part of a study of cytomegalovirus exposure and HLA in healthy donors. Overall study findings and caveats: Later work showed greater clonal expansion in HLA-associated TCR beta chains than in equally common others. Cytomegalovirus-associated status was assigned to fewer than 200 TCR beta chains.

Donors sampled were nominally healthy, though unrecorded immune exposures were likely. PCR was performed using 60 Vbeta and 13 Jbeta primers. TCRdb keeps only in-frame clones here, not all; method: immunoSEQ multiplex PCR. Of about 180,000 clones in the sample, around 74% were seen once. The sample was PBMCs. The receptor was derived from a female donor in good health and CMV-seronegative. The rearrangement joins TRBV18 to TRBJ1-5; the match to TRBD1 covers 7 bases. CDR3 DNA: TGTGCCAGCTCACCCGACAGGGAGATGGGGCCCCAGCATTTT. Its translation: CASSPDREMGPQHF.